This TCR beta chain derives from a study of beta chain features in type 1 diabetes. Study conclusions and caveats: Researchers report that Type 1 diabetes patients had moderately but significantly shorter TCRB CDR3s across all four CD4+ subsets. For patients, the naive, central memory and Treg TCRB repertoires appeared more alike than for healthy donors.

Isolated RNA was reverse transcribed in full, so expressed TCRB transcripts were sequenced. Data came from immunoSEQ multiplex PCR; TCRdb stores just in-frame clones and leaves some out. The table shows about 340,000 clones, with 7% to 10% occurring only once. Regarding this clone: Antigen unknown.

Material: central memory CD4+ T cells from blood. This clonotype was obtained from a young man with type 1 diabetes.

Here the CDR3 reads CASSQDRFGGSQYF. The DNA for the CDR3 is TGCGCCAGCAGCCAAGATAGATTCGGAGGGTCCCAGTACTTC. The rearrangement joins TRBV4-3 to TRBJ2-5; D is possibly TRBD2 (6 bases). The V end lost 0 bases, the J end lost 9 bases, and 14 bases lay between the germline ends. The CDR3 has 14 residues. Germline V gene sequence: CDR1 LGHNA, CDR2 YSLEER.